The 14 T cell receptor beta chains below all came from one sample that was sequenced in a study of blood T cell repertoires in COVID-19. Generated by immunoSEQ multiplex PCR, the TCRdb table keeps only in-frame clones and is missing some. In the table there are 310,000 or so clones, more than 70% of which are singletons. The sample consisted of peripheral blood. The receptors here all came from a man aged 18-30 years who had recovered from COVID-19.

V is TRBV7-9 and J is TRBJ2-1, with 9 positions matching TRBD2. The CDR3 covers 15 residues. Germline CDR1 and CDR2: SEHNR and FQNEAQ (reference sequence). V gave up 3 bases and J gave up 8 bases; unmatched junction bases: 8. The CDR3 bases are TGTGCCAGCAGCTTTGGAGCGGGGGGTGTCTATGAGCAGTTCTTC. Translation: CASSFGAGGVYEQFF.

The V and J genes are TRBV29-1 and TRBJ1-4; the match to TRBD1 covers 8 bases. J gave up 5 bases and V 7 bases, and 6 bases lay outside the gene matches. This CDR3 comprises 13 residues. The V gene's germline CDR1 is SQVTM and CDR2 ANQGSEA. CDR3 nucleotides: TGCAGCGCCAGACAGGGGATGAATGAAAAACTGTTTTTT. Translated: CSARQGMNEKLFF.

The V gene is TRBV29-1, the J gene TRBJ2-1, with 8 positions matching TRBD1. Germline V gives CDR1 SQVTM, CDR2 ANQGSEA. This CDR3 spans 12 amino acids. V trimming: 6 bases; J trimming: 9 bases; junction bases outside the gene matches: 7. In nucleotides, the CDR3 is TGCAGCGTAGGACAGGGTCTGGGTGAGCAGTTCTTC. Translating gives CSVGQGLGEQFF.

V and J are TRBV19 and TRBJ2-3, with TRBD2 as a possible D gene (5 bases). CDR1 is LNHDA and CDR2 is SQIVND in the germline V gene (reference sequence). V lost 5 bases, J lost 0 bases, and 18 bases lay in between. The CDR3 extends over 17 amino acids. CDR3 loop: CASSLRGGRLSTDTQYF. Written as DNA, the CDR3 is TGTGCCAGTAGTCTTCGGGGTGGACGCCTAAGCACAGATACGCAGTATTTT.

The sample holds one count of this clone. V usage is TRBV10-1 and J usage is TRBJ2-2; TRBD2 is a possible D gene (5 bases). V lost 1 base and J 4 bases, leaving 13 bases between the germline ends. Germline V lookup: CDR1 WNHNN, CDR2 SYGVQD (reference sequence). This CDR3 is 16 amino acids long. This chain's CDR3 is CASSELWVAGTGELFF. The DNA of the CDR3 is TGCGCCAGCAGTGAGTTGTGGGTTGCGGGCACCGGGGAGCTGTTTTTT.

The V and J genes are TRBV11-2 and TRBJ2-7, with TRBD1 matching over 7 bases. CDR3 size: 16 residues. The V and J ends lost 5 bases and 3 bases, in that order; junction bases with no gene match: 13. Germline loops: CDR1 SGHAT, CDR2 FQNNGV. For the CDR3, the DNA is TGTGCCAGCAGCCCGGCCGCCAGGGGGTATTTCTACGAGCAGTACTTC. Amino acids: CASSPAARGYFYEQYF.

The rearrangement joins TRBV29-1 to TRBJ2-1, with 7 positions matching TRBD2. The CDR3 loop spans 15 amino acids. Germline assignment: CDR1 SQVTM and CDR2 ANQGSEA. After removal of 1 base from V and 2 bases from J, the junction contained 5 bases not matched to a gene. The CDR3 nucleotides are TGCAGCGTTGAAGGGGGGGAGGGGACCTACAATGAGCAGTTCTTC. It codes for CSVEGGEGTYNEQFF.

The chain recombines TRBV28 with TRBJ2-2; a possible D gene is TRBD2 (6 bases). The CDR3 runs to 15 residues. Germline assignment: CDR1 MDHEN and CDR2 SYDVKM. V dropped 0 bases and J dropped 1 base, with 6 bases sitting between them. The CDR3 DNA follows: TGTGCCAGCAGTTTATGGCGGGGGAACACCGGGGAGCTGTTTTTT. It encodes CASSLWRGNTGELFF.

This clone has a handful of counts. The chain employs TRBV6-6 and TRBJ1-1; D is undetermined. The germline V gene has CDR1 MNHNY and CDR2 SVGAGI (reference sequence). The germline V and J ends were trimmed by 8 bases and 0 bases, with 10 bases remaining between them. This CDR3 has 13 residues. The CDR3 bases are TGTGCCAGCGGAACGGGTATGAACACTGAAGCTTTCTTT. This gives the protein CASGTGMNTEAFF.

This rearrangement joins TRBV5-1 to TRBJ1-2; the D gene is possibly TRBD1 (6 bases). Germline lookup yields CDR1 SGHRS and CDR2 YFSETQ. The CDR3 is made up of 15 amino acids. Trimming removed 0 bases from V and 6 bases from J, with 15 bases in between. The CDR3 sequence is CASSLASGVPNGYTF. CDR3 coding DNA: TGCGCCAGCAGCTTGGCCTCAGGGGTTCCTAATGGCTACACCTTC. Together with reference TRBV5-1 and TRBJ1-2, the CDR3 gives the full variable domain: KAGVTQTPRYLIKTRGQQVTLSCSPISGHRSVSWYQQTPGQGLQFLFEYFSETQRNKGNFPGRFSGRQFSNSRSEMNVSTLELGDSALYLCASSLASGVPNGYTFGSGTRLTVV.

The genes are TRBV6-5 and TRBJ2-2, with TRBD1 as a possible D gene (5 bases). V dropped 9 bases and J dropped 4 bases, with 15 bases sitting between them. The CDR3 totals 14 residues. Germline V gene data show CDR1 as MNHEY and CDR2 as SVGAGI. The CDR3 coding sequence is TGTGCCAGTGGGTTTTGGACACGCACCGGGGAGCTGTTTTTT. Its protein is CASGFWTRTGELFF.

The gene calls are TRBV10-1 and TRBJ1-5, with a tentative D call TRBD1 (5 bases). CDR1 WNHNN and CDR2 SYGVQD come from the germline V gene (reference sequence). Trimming removed 5 bases at V and 0 bases at J, with 8 bases between. The CDR3 has 14 amino acids. CDR3 nucleotides: TGCGCCAGCAGTCCGGGGGATAGCAATCAGCCCCAGCATTTT. Translation: CASSPGDSNQPQHF.

J is TRBJ2-2 and V is TRBV9; 7 nucleotides agree with TRBD2. V shed 0 bases and J 9 bases; nucleotides not matched to a gene: 8. This CDR3 has 15 amino acids. Germline V gene data show CDR1 as SGDLS and CDR2 as YYNGEE. For the CDR3, the DNA is TGTGCCAGCAGCGTAGAGGGACTACCGGGCCGGGAGCTGTTTTTT. It yields the protein CASSVEGLPGRELFF.

This clone appeared once. The chain uses TRBV3-1 (or the pseudogene TRBV3-2) and TRBJ1-4, with D tentatively TRBD1 (5 bases). CDR1 is LGHDT, CDR2 YNNKEL, per germline (reference sequence). This CDR3 has 16 amino acids. Trimming cost V 4 bases and J 8 bases, with 20 bases left between them. This CDR3 is CASSLNPGLWGEKLFF. In nucleotides, the CDR3 is TGTGCCAGCAGCCTAAATCCGGGACTTTGGGGCGAAAAACTGTTTTTT.